These 24 T cell receptor beta chains came from one sample sequenced in a study of regulatory T cells in long-lasting Graves disease. The time point here: newly diagnosed GD, antithyroid drugs for less than 3 months. The TCR library was made from RNA extracted from PBMCs. Arm-PCR with iRepertoire HTBI primers amplified the CDR3 regions for these TCR beta libraries. MiXCR, run by TCRdb on the multiplex PCR reads, gives a single entry per CDR3 protein. The repertoire includes 400,000 to 550,000 distinct CDR3 sequences, 15% to 20% of them detected once, and about 23% sits in the top ten. The same data also contributed to another study, on T cells in Graves' hyperthyroidism and ophthalmopathy.

Sequencing was performed on peripheral blood mononuclear cells (PBMCs), taken at new diagnosis, from a patient treated with antithyroid drugs. These receptors were obtained from a woman under 30 with Graves disease.

This clonotype appeared a few times. The chain carries TRBV5-5 and TRBJ2-2; D gene ambiguous. Germline CDR1 is SGHKS and CDR2 is YYEKEE (reference sequence). Trimming took off 4 bases at V and 7 bases at J, with 8 bases between the two ends. The CDR3 runs to 12 residues. The CDR3 sequence: CASSPMDGELFF. The CDR3 DNA reads TGTGCCAGCAGCCCTATGGACGGGGAGCTGTTTTTT.

This clonotype came up many times. The J gene is TRBJ2-7, the V gene TRBV20-1; 7 nucleotides line up with TRBD2. Per germline, CDR1 DFQATT and CDR2 SNEGSKA (reference sequence). V gave up 8 bases and J gave up 1 base; unmatched junction bases: 14. The CDR3 is 15 amino acids. CDR3 residues: CSPGLPNQGSYEQYF. The CDR3 DNA follows: TGCAGTCCGGGACTACCCAATCAGGGTTCCTACGAGCAGTACTTC.

This clonotype was detected ten times or more. CDR3 amino acids: CASSLSSGGGDEQFF. Here the CDR3 DNA reads TGTGCCAGCAGTTTGTCTAGCGGGGGGGGGGATGAGCAGTTCTTC. The genes are TRBV27 and TRBJ2-1, with TRBD2 matching over 12 bases. CDR3 length equals 15 residues. Germline assignment: CDR1 MNHEY and CDR2 SMNVEV (reference sequence). Trimming removed 3 bases from V and 8 bases from J; junction bases left unmatched: 5.

This clonotype was picked up many times. J is TRBJ2-7 and V is TRBV12-3 or TRBV12-4; no clear D gene. CDR3 size: 14 residues. Deletions cut 3 bases from V and 0 bases from J, with 9 bases between. CDR3 in DNA: TGTGCCAGCAGTTTTCGGAGTTCCTCCTACGAGCAGTACTTC. Translated: CASSFRSSSYEQYF.

This clonotype was seen ten or more times. V and J are TRBV27 and TRBJ2-7; tentatively, D is TRBD1 (6 bases). Germline assignment: CDR1 MNHEY and CDR2 SMNVEV (reference sequence). This CDR3 has 15 residues. Trimming removed 3 bases from V and 5 bases from J, with 17 bases in between. The CDR3 reads CASSFLDSLAHEQYF. The CDR3 nucleotides read TGTGCCAGCAGTTTTTTGGACAGTCTGGCCCACGAGCAGTACTTC.

The CDR3: CASSFPDRDQETQYF. The CDR3 coding sequence is TGTGCCAGCAGCTTCCCGGACAGGGACCAAGAGACCCAGTACTTC. The J gene is TRBJ2-5, the V gene TRBV5-6; 8 nucleotides line up with TRBD1. Germline lookup yields CDR1 SGHDT and CDR2 YYEEEE. Germline trimming cut 2 bases from V and 0 bases from J; bases unmatched to any gene: 3. This CDR3 region has 15 residues.

Notes on this clonotype: The missing conserved phenylalanine or tryptophan at the end of this CDR3 makes a read error likely. The V call is TRBV7-2, the J call TRBJ2-1, with D hard to call. This CDR3 contains 15 residues. The V and J ends lost 0 bases and 6 bases respectively, with 12 bases between them. CDR1 and CDR2 (germline): SGHTA, FQGNSA. The CDR3, as DNA: TGTGCCAGCAGCTTAGCGGGCCAGTTTCCCAATGAGCAGTTCCTC. It yields the protein CASSLAGQFPNEQFL.

This chain connects TRBV5-6 to TRBJ2-1; 13 bases fit TRBD2. The CDR3 has 15 amino acids. Per the germline V gene, CDR1 is SGHDT and CDR2 is YYEEEE. V trimming: 4 bases; J trimming: 8 bases; junction bases outside the gene matches: 6. The CDR3 region has the DNA TGTGCCAGCAGCCCCGGACTAGCGGGAGCCGATGAGCAGTTCTTC. Translation gives CASSPGLAGADEQFF.

Notes on this clonotype: This clone may be a read error of a much larger clone one base away. The V gene is TRBV7-9, the J gene TRBJ2-3; 9 bases are shared with TRBD2. The CDR3 totals 19 residues. Germline V gene sequence: CDR1 SEHNR, CDR2 FQNEAQ (reference sequence). The CDR3 loop reads CTSSLAPASGTRLTDTQYF. The CDR3 DNA sequence: TGTACCAGCAGCTTAGCCCCCGCTAGCGGGACACGACTCACAGATACGCAGTATTTT.

In this sample, this clonotype turned up many times. J is TRBJ2-1 and V is TRBV28; a weak D match, TRBD2 (5 bases). CDR1 and CDR2 (germline): MDHEN, SYDVKM. Trimming pared 6 bases from V and 6 bases from J, leaving 12 bases between. The CDR3 is made up of 13 amino acids. CDR3 in DNA: TGTGCCAGCAGCGGAGCTAGCAGCAATGAGCAGTTCTTC. This sequence encodes CASSGASSNEQFF.

This clonotype was counted at least ten times. V is TRBV27 and J is TRBJ1-4; D is unresolved. Germline CDR1 reads MNHEY; CDR2 reads SMNVEV (reference sequence). The CDR3 loop spans 13 amino acids. V was cut by 3 bases and J by 5 bases, with 7 bases left in between. The CDR3 sequence is CASSLTWNEKLFF. In DNA form, the CDR3 reads TGTGCCAGCAGTTTGACGTGGAATGAAAAACTGTTTTTT. The variable domain in full, completed from reference TRBV27 and TRBJ1-4, reads EAQVTQNPRYLITVTGKKLTVTCSQNMNHEYMSWYRQDPGLGLRQIYYSMNVEVTDKGDVPEGYKVSRKEKRNFPLILESPSPNQTSLYFCASSLTWNEKLFFGSGTQLSVL.

The chain employs TRBV6-9 and TRBJ2-3, with D unresolved. The CDR3 totals 13 residues. Germline-derived CDR1 and CDR2 are MNHGY and SVAAGI. Deletions cut 4 bases from V and 2 bases from J, with 7 bases between. CDR3 protein: CASSFVNTDTQYF. The CDR3 bases are TGTGCCAGCAGTTTTGTCAACACAGATACGCAGTATTTT.

CDR3 sequence: CASKAGISDSPLHF. DNA of the CDR3: TGTGCCAGCAAGGCAGGGATTTCGGATTCACCCCTCCACTTT. J is TRBJ1-6 and V is TRBV7-2; D perhaps matches TRBD1 (5 bases). V lost 7 bases and J 8 bases, leaving 15 bases between the germline ends. The CDR3 covers 14 residues. The germline CDR1 and CDR2 sequences are SGHTA and FQGNSA.

This clonotype was counted between two and nine times. This chain uses TRBV28 with TRBJ2-2; D call uncertain. V was trimmed by 2 bases and J by 2 bases, leaving 6 bases between them. The CDR3 totals 14 residues. In germline, CDR1 is MDHEN, CDR2 SYDVKM. The CDR3 here is CASSLTINTGELFF. The DNA of the CDR3 is TGTGCCAGCAGTTTAACAATTAACACCGGGGAGCTGTTTTTT.

V and J are TRBV6-1 and TRBJ2-4, with D possibly matching TRBD1 (6 bases). The CDR3 runs 17 residues. Germline CDR1 MNHNS, CDR2 SASEGT. V lost 7 bases to trimming and J lost 0 bases, with 19 bases between them. CDR3 sequence reads: CASTRTVSGLAKNIQYF. In DNA form, the CDR3 reads TGTGCCAGCACAAGGACAGTTTCTGGCTTAGCCAAAAACATTCAGTACTTC.

This clonotype was counted at least ten times. The genes are TRBV19 and TRBJ2-3; 9 bases align to TRBD1. V was clipped by 6 bases and J by 4 bases; unmatched bases: 8. CDR3 length equals 15 residues. The germline V gene has CDR1 LNHDA and CDR2 SQIVND (reference sequence). CDR3 residues: CASRRPGQGSDTQYF. CDR3 in DNA: TGTGCCAGTAGACGACCGGGACAGGGATCAGATACGCAGTATTTT.

As for this clonotype: An end of the junction differs from the germline gene, which may be a read error. The gene calls are TRBV28 and TRBJ2-1; no clear D gene. Gene TRBJ2-5 matches the end of the DNA better, so the J call may be wrong. The CDR3 runs to 12 residues. In germline, CDR1 is MDHEN, CDR2 SYDVKM. CDR3 amino acids: CANSSGQETQYF. CDR3 in DNA: TGTGCCAACAGTTCAGGTCAGGAGACCCAGTACTTC.

This clonotype was detected many times. The chain uses TRBV24-1 and TRBJ2-1, with D possibly being TRBD2 (5 bases). Germline V gene lookup returns CDR1 KGHDR and CDR2 SFDVKD. V was clipped by 4 bases and J by 10 bases, with 10 bases between them. CDR3 length: 12 residues. In nucleotides, the CDR3 is TGTGCCACCAGTGAAGGGAGCTACGAGCAGTTCTTC. This translates into CATSEGSYEQFF.

This clonotype was picked up many times. V usage is TRBV6-2 or TRBV6-3 and J usage is TRBJ2-7; 8 bases align to TRBD1. CDR1 MNHEY and CDR2 SVGEGT come from the germline V gene. This CDR3 contains 16 residues. The trim removed 0 bases at V and 7 bases at J, leaving 11 bases unmatched. The CDR3 bases are TGTGCCAGCAGTTACTCGGACAGGGTAGTGGCGGGTGAGCAGTACTTC. Its translation: CASSYSDRVVAGEQYF.

The chain links TRBV27 to TRBJ2-7; 7 nucleotides align to TRBD2. CDR1 MNHEY and CDR2 SMNVEV come from the germline V gene (reference sequence). The V segment lost 5 bases and the J segment 2 bases; nucleotides outside the gene matches: 6. The CDR3 length is 14 residues. CDR3 nucleotides: TGTGCCAGCAGTCGTACTAGCGAAACCTACGAGCAGTACTTC. It yields the protein CASSRTSETYEQYF.

Remarks on this clonotype: One base away lies a much larger clone, so this may be a sequencing read error. V is TRBV28 and J is TRBJ1-1; the D gene is possibly TRBD1 (5 bases). This CDR3 is built from 17 residues. CDR1 MDHEN and CDR2 SYDVKM come from the germline V gene. The CDR3 DNA sequence: TGTGCCAGCAGTTTATTAGTCTCGGTCTTCCAGGACACTGGAGCTTTCTTT. This encodes CASSLLVSVFQDTGAFF.

This clonotype occurred many times. V gene TRBV5-1 combines with J gene TRBJ2-7, with TRBD2 matching over 16 bases. Germline-derived CDR1 and CDR2 are SGHRS and YFSETQ. V lost 4 bases to trimming and J lost 5 bases; unmatched junction nucleotides: 6. The CDR3 spans 16 residues. The CDR3 loop reads CASSAGTSGRAHEQYF. The CDR3 DNA reads TGCGCCAGCAGCGCTGGGACTAGCGGGAGGGCCCACGAGCAGTACTTC.

The sample holds a few counts of this clonotype. The chain is built from TRBV19 and TRBJ2-2, with 11 nucleotides matching TRBD2. The CDR3 totals 17 residues. Per germline, CDR1 LNHDA and CDR2 SQIVND (reference sequence). With V trimmed by 4 bases and J by 1 base, 5 bases remained unmatched. The CDR3 bases are TGTGCCAGTAGTAGGACCCTAGCGGGAGGGAACACCGGGGAGCTGTTTTTT. Encoded protein: CASSRTLAGGNTGELFF.

This clonotype was picked up many times. V and J are TRBV5-6 and TRBJ2-7; D is unresolved. The V end lost 1 base, the J end lost 2 bases, and 13 bases lay between the germline ends. The germline V gene encodes CDR1 SGHDT and CDR2 YYEEEE. The CDR3 has 15 residues. CDR3 sequence (DNA): TGTGCCAGCAGCTTGTCCAGCGACTCTACCTACGAGCAGTACTTC. Translating gives CASSLSSDSTYEQYF.